This T cell receptor (beta chain) was retrieved from a study of neurological immune-mediated disorders. TCRdb redid the calling of the 5' RACE reads with MiXCR, one entry per CDR3 protein. The sample includes 66,000 or so distinct CDR3 sequences, roughly 4.5% seen only once; the top ten take 6.5% to 7.5%. Looked up from germline, CDR1 is DFQATT and CDR2 is SNEGSKA (reference sequence). Trimming at V came to 4 bases and at J to 5 bases, leaving 6 bases not matched to a gene. The CDR3 runs to 13 residues. Broader study findings: Across subjects, no CDR3 amino acid sequence appeared in expanded clones of more than one subject, a finding that suggested private repertoires in all groups.

Ten or more counts support this clonotype. Antigen specificity is unknown. The chain recombines TRBV20-1 with TRBJ1-1; 8 nucleotides align to TRBD1. Input material: PBMCs. The receptor comes from a young man with multiple sclerosis. In nucleotides, the CDR3 is TGCAGTGCTACCGGACAGGGTGGAACTGAAGCTTTCTTT. Protein: CSATGQGGTEAFF.